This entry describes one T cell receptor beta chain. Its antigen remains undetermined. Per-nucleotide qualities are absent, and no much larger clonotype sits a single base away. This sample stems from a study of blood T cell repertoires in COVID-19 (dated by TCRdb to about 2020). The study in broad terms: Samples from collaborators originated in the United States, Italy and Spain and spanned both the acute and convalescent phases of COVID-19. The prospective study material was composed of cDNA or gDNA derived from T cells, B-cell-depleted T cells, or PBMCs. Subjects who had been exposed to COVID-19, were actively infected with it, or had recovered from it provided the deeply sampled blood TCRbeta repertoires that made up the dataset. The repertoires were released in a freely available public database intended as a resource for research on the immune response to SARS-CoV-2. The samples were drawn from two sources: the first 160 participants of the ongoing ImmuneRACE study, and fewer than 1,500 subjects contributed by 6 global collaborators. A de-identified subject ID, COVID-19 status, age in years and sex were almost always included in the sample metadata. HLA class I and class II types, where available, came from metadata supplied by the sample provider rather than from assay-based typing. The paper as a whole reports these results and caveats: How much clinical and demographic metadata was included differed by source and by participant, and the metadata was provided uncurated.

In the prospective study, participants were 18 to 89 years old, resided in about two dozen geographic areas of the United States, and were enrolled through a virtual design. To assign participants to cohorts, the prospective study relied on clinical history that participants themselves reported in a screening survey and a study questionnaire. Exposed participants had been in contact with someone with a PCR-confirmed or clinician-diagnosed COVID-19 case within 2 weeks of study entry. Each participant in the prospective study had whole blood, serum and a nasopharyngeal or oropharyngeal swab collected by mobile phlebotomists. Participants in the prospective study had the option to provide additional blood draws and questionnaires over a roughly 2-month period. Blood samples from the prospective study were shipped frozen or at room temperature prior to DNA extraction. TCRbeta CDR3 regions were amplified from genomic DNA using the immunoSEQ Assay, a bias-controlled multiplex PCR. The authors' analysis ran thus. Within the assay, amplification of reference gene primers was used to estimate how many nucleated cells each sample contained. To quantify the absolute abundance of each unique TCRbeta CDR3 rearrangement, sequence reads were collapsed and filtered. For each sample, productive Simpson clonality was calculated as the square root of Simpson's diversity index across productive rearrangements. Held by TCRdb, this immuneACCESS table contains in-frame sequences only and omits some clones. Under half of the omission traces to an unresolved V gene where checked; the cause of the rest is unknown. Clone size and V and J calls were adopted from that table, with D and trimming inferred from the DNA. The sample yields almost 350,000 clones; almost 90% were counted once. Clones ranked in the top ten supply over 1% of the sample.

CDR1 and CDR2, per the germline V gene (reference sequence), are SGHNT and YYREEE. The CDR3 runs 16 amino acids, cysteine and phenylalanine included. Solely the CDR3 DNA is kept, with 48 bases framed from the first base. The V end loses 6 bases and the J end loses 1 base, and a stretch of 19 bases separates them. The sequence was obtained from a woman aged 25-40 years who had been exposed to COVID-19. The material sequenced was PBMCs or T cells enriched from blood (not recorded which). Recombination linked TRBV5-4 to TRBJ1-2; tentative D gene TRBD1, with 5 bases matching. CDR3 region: CASTWGAESYNYGYTF. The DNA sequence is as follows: TGTGCCAGCACCTGGGGCGCGGAGTCTTATAACTATGGCTACACCTTC.